This is a list of T cell receptor beta chains from one sample in a study of identical twins. TCRdb recomputed calls from the 5' RACE reads with MiXCR, one row per CDR3 protein. This sample has 1.5 million to 2 million distinct CDR3 sequences, with under 35% found just once. The material sequenced was cord blood. The receptors originated from a newborn girl in good health. Both conserved end residues are part of each CDR3. Each record gives: V gene, J gene, D gene, clone size, CDR3 DNA, CDR3 protein. The D gene is left open where the match is weak. Not every row has a clone size; where given, it reads once, few, many or a size class.

V: TRBV6-1; J: TRBJ2-7; D: .; size: few; DNA: TGTGCCAGCAGTGAACCGGGGGCGCCGAAATACGAGCAGTACTTC; CDR3: CASSEPGAPKYEQYF
V: TRBV12-3/TRBV12-4; J: TRBJ1-4; D: .; size: .; DNA: TGTGCCAGCAGTTTGGGGGCGGAGGATGAAAAACTGTTTTTT; CDR3: CASSLGAEDEKLFF
V: TRBV20-1; J: TRBJ2-2; D: .; size: few; DNA: TGCAGTGCTAGACCGGGCGGGGAGCTGTTTTTT; CDR3: CSARPGGELFF
V: TRBV12-3/TRBV12-4; J: TRBJ1-5; D: .; size: few; DNA: TGTGCCAGCAGTTATGCGTTGGATCAGCCCCAGCATTTT; CDR3: CASSYALDQPQHF
V: TRBV6-6; J: TRBJ2-7; D: TRBD1; size: .; DNA: TGTGCCAGCAGTTATGTCGCCAGGGGGCATGAGCAGTACTTC; CDR3: CASSYVARGHEQYF
V: TRBV7-8; J: TRBJ1-1; D: TRBD1; size: .; DNA: TGTGCCAGCAGCTCCACTCCCTTCAGGGGGCGTAATGAAGCTTTCTTT; CDR3: CASSSTPFRGRNEAFF
V: TRBV20-1; J: TRBJ1-2; D: TRBD1; size: .; DNA: TGCAGTGCTAGAGACCCCGCGGACAGGGGGAACGGCTACACCTTC; CDR3: CSARDPADRGNGYTF
V: TRBV14; J: TRBJ2-7; D: .; size: many; DNA: TGTGCCAGCAGCCGACAAGCCCCTACGGGGGAGCAGTACTTC; CDR3: CASSRQAPTGEQYF
V: TRBV11-2; J: TRBJ2-1; D: TRBD2; size: few; DNA: TGTGCCAGCGGCGGGGGGGGCAGCTACAATGAGCAGTTCTTC; CDR3: CASGGGGSYNEQFF
V: TRBV2; J: TRBJ2-1; D: TRBD1; size: .; DNA: TGTGCCAGCAGCCCGGGACAGGGGAATAACAATGAGCAGTTCTTC; CDR3: CASSPGQGNNNEQFF
V: TRBV27; J: TRBJ1-4; D: .; size: .; DNA: TGTGCCAGCGGCCCCGGGGGCCTATTGGAAAAACTGTTTTTT; CDR3: CASGPGGLLEKLFF
V: TRBV6-6; J: TRBJ2-5; D: .; size: .; DNA: TGTGCCAGCAGTCACCGGGACACCGAAGAGACCCAGTACTTC; CDR3: CASSHRDTEETQYF
V: TRBV29-1; J: TRBJ2-5; D: .; size: many; DNA: TGCAGCGTTCAAGAGACCCAGTACTTC; CDR3: CSVQETQYF
V: TRBV7-9; J: TRBJ2-1; D: TRBD2; size: .; DNA: TGTGCCAGCAGCTTACCCTTAGCGGGGGGGCCGGGTTACAATGAGCAGTTCTTC; CDR3: CASSLPLAGGPGYNEQFF
V: TRBV20-1; J: TRBJ2-1; D: TRBD2; size: .; DNA: TGCAGTGCTAGAAAGGCGGGGGGATCCTACAATGAGCAGTTCTTC; CDR3: CSARKAGGSYNEQFF
V: TRBV29-1; J: TRBJ2-4; D: .; size: few; DNA: TGCAGCGTGAAGACGCTCCTAGCCAAAAACATTCAGTACTTC; CDR3: CSVKTLLAKNIQYF
V: TRBV29-1; J: TRBJ1-1; D: .; size: few; DNA: TGCAGCGTTGAAAAGGTCATGAACACTGAAGCTTTCTTT; CDR3: CSVEKVMNTEAFF
V: TRBV6-2/TRBV6-3; J: TRBJ1-5; D: TRBD1; size: few; DNA: TGTGCCAGCAGTTACGACAGGGGGGGCAATCAGCCCCAGCATTTT; CDR3: CASSYDRGGNQPQHF
V: TRBV4-2; J: TRBJ2-1; D: .; size: few; DNA: TGTGCCAGCAGCCGACGTGTGCGAACGGACAATGAGCAGTTCTTC; CDR3: CASSRRVRTDNEQFF
V: TRBV7-6; J: TRBJ2-1; D: TRBD1; size: .; DNA: TGTGCCAGCAGCTTGGATCCGGGACAGGACATCAATGAGCAGTTCTTC; CDR3: CASSLDPGQDINEQFF
V: TRBV5-1; J: TRBJ2-1; D: .; size: .; DNA: TGCGCCAGCAGCCAAGACCCCTTCAATGAGCAGTTCTTC; CDR3: CASSQDPFNEQFF
V: TRBV10-3; J: TRBJ2-3; D: .; size: .; DNA: TGTGCCATCAGTGAAGGAGGGAGGAGGGCAGATACGCAGTATTTT; CDR3: CAISEGGRRADTQYF
V: TRBV12-3/TRBV12-4; J: TRBJ1-2; D: .; size: .; DNA: TGTGCCAGCAGTCGGGACATCCGGCCACATGGCTACACCTTC; CDR3: CASSRDIRPHGYTF
V: TRBV27; J: TRBJ2-1; D: .; size: many; DNA: TGTGCCAGCAGTTTATTTCAGGGAACCAATGAGCAGTTCTTC; CDR3: CASSLFQGTNEQFF
V: TRBV20-1; J: TRBJ2-7; D: TRBD2; size: .; DNA: TGCAGTGCTAGTGGCGGGAGCAGAGGCTCCTACGAGCAGTACTTC; CDR3: CSASGGSRGSYEQYF
V: TRBV20-1; J: TRBJ1-1; D: .; size: .; DNA: TGCAGTGCTAGAGATGCGGGGGCATCGAGACTGAGCACTGAAGCTTTCTTT; CDR3: CSARDAGASRLSTEAFF
V: TRBV4-1; J: TRBJ2-6; D: .; size: few; DNA: TGCGCCAGCAGCCAGGCGGGGAGCTCTGGGGCCAACGTCCTGACTTTC; CDR3: CASSQAGSSGANVLTF
V: TRBV12-3/TRBV12-4; J: TRBJ2-1; D: .; size: .; DNA: TGTGCCAGCAGTTTCGGCGGGGGCGTTCCCTACGAGCAGTTCTTC; CDR3: CASSFGGGVPYEQFF
V: TRBV27; J: TRBJ2-7; D: .; size: .; DNA: TGTGCCAGCAGCCACAGGAGGGGTTCTCTCGAGCAGTACTTC; CDR3: CASSHRRGSLEQYF
V: TRBV11-3; J: TRBJ2-1; D: TRBD1; size: few; DNA: TGTGCCAGCAGCTTAGGCAGGGGGCGTCGTTTAGATGAGCAGTTCTTC; CDR3: CASSLGRGRRLDEQFF
V: TRBV20-1; J: TRBJ2-7; D: .; size: .; DNA: TGCAGTCTTTGGACACCACCGAACGAGCAGTACTTC; CDR3: CSLWTPPNEQYF
V: TRBV7-2; J: TRBJ2-6; D: TRBD2; size: few; DNA: TGTGCCAGCAGCTTATCGGGAATAGCGGGTTTCTCTGGGGCCAACGTCCTGACTTTC; CDR3: CASSLSGIAGFSGANVLTF
V: TRBV2; J: TRBJ2-5; D: .; size: few; DNA: TGTGCCAGCATGAGGACTGGTAAAGAGACCCAGTACTTC; CDR3: CASMRTGKETQYF
V: TRBV12-3/TRBV12-4; J: TRBJ1-5; D: TRBD1; size: few; DNA: TGTGCCAGCAGTGCCCAGGGGGTAAGTCAGCCCCAGCATTTT; CDR3: CASSAQGVSQPQHF
V: TRBV11-2; J: TRBJ2-1; D: .; size: few; DNA: TGTGCCAGCAGCTTAAGGGGGTCGCTATACGCCCACAATGAGCAGTTCTTC; CDR3: CASSLRGSLYAHNEQFF
V: TRBV20-1; J: TRBJ1-5; D: TRBD1; size: .; DNA: TGCAGTGCTAGAGATCTCCACAGGGGGAATCAGCCCCAGCATTTT; CDR3: CSARDLHRGNQPQHF
V: TRBV29-1; J: TRBJ1-3; D: TRBD1; size: .; DNA: TGCAGCGTCTTTGACAGGGCTGAAAACACCATATATTTT; CDR3: CSVFDRAENTIYF
V: TRBV12-3/TRBV12-4; J: TRBJ2-7; D: TRBD2; size: .; DNA: TGTGCCAGCAGTTGGAGGACTAGCGGGAGGACCTACGAGCAGTACTTC; CDR3: CASSWRTSGRTYEQYF
V: TRBV29-1; J: TRBJ2-6; D: TRBD1; size: few; DNA: TGCAGCGTTGAGGACCGGGACAGCTTTTCTCGTGGGGCCAACGTCCTGACTTTC; CDR3: CSVEDRDSFSRGANVLTF
V: TRBV29-1; J: TRBJ2-7; D: TRBD2; size: .; DNA: TGCAGCGTTGAAGCTACCAGGGGACTAGCTTTTAATGAGCAGTACTTC; CDR3: CSVEATRGLAFNEQYF
V: TRBV7-2; J: TRBJ2-3; D: .; size: few; DNA: TGTGCCAGCAGCTTAGCGCGTGGGTTACGGGCAGATACGCAGTATTTT; CDR3: CASSLARGLRADTQYF
V: TRBV7-2; J: TRBJ1-6; D: .; size: .; DNA: TGTGCCAGCAGACCGGGACCGACGTATAATTCACCCCCCCACTTT; CDR3: CASRPGPTYNSPPHF
V: TRBV5-1; J: TRBJ1-2; D: .; size: .; DNA: TGCGCCAGCAGCCAGGACTTGGAGGGCTACACCTTC; CDR3: CASSQDLEGYTF
V: TRBV2; J: TRBJ2-1; D: .; size: few; DNA: TGTGCCAGCAGTGAAACGGGGAGGTGGTACAATGAGCAGTTCTTC; CDR3: CASSETGRWYNEQFF
V: TRBV7-2; J: TRBJ1-4; D: .; size: .; DNA: TGTGCCAGCAGCTTAGGGGGGGCAGGGCGAGAAAAACTGTTTTTT; CDR3: CASSLGGAGREKLFF
V: TRBV20-1; J: TRBJ2-1; D: .; size: .; DNA: TGCAGTGCTCGAGAGGGCTCCCCCTACAATGAGCAGTTCTTC; CDR3: CSAREGSPYNEQFF
V: TRBV11-2; J: TRBJ2-7; D: TRBD2; size: many; DNA: TGTGCCAGCAGCCGAAGTACGGGGACTAGCTACGAGCAGTACTTC; CDR3: CASSRSTGTSYEQYF
V: TRBV20-1; J: TRBJ2-7; D: .; size: .; DNA: TGCAGTGCTAGAGTCGGGAGAAGAGTTTACGAGCAGTACTTC; CDR3: CSARVGRRVYEQYF
V: TRBV7-2; J: TRBJ2-1; D: .; size: few; DNA: TGTGCCAGCAGCACACGGAAATGGGATACCTACAATGAGCAGTTCTTC; CDR3: CASSTRKWDTYNEQFF
V: TRBV7-9; J: TRBJ1-1; D: .; size: .; DNA: TGTGCCAGCAGCTCCCCGGGATCGGACTACCTTTGGGCTTTCTTT; CDR3: CASSSPGSDYLWAFF
V: TRBV20-1; J: TRBJ2-7; D: .; size: few; DNA: TGCAGTGCCGGACCATTTTACTACGAGCAGTACTTC; CDR3: CSAGPFYYEQYF
V: TRBV29-1; J: TRBJ1-4; D: .; size: many; DNA: TGCAGCGTTGCGCTCCCGTTAAATGAAAAACTGTTTTTT; CDR3: CSVALPLNEKLFF
V: TRBV12-3/TRBV12-4; J: TRBJ2-5; D: TRBD2; size: few; DNA: TGTGCCAGCAGTCCGAGGACTAGCTCTGGAGAGACCCAGTACTTC; CDR3: CASSPRTSSGETQYF
V: TRBV20-1; J: TRBJ1-1; D: TRBD1; size: .; DNA: TGCAGTGCCCGACAGGGGGCCCTGGGGAACACTGAAGCTTTCTTT; CDR3: CSARQGALGNTEAFF
V: TRBV28; J: TRBJ2-5; D: .; size: .; DNA: TGTGCCAGCAGTTTATCGGCAGGGGAGTACCAAGAGACCCAGTACTTC; CDR3: CASSLSAGEYQETQYF